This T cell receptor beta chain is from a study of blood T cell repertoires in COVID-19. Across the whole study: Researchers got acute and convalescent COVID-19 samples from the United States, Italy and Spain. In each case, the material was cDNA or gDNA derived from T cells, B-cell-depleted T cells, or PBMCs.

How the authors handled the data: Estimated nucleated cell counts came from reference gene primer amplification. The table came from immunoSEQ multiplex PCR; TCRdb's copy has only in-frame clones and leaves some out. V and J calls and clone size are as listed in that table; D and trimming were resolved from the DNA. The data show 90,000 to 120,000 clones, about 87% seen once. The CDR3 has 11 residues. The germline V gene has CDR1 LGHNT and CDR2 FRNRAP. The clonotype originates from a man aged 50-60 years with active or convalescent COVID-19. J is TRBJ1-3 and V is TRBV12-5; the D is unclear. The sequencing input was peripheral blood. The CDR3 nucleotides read TGTGGGGCCTTCTCTGGAAACACCATATATTTT. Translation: CGAFSGNTIYF. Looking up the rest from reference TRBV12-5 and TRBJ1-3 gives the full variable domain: DARVTQTPRHKVTEMGQEVTMRCQPILGHNTVFWYRQTMMQGLELLAYFRNRAPLDDSGMPKDRFSAEMPDATLATLKIQPSEPRDSAVYFCGAFSGNTIYFGEGSWLTVV.